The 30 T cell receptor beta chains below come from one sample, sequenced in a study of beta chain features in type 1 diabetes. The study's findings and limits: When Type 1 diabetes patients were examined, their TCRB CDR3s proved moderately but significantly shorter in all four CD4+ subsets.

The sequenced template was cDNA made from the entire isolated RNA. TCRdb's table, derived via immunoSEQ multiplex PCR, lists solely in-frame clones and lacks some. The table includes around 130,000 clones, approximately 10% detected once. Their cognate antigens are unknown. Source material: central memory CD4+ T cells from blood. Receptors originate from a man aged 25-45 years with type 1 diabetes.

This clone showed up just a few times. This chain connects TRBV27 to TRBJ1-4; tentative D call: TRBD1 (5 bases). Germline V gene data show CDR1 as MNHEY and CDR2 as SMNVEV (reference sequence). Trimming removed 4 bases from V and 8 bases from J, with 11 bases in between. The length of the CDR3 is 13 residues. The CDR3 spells CASSSRVGEKLFF. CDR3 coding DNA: TGTGCCAGCAGTTCCAGGGTGGGGGAAAAACTGTTTTTT.

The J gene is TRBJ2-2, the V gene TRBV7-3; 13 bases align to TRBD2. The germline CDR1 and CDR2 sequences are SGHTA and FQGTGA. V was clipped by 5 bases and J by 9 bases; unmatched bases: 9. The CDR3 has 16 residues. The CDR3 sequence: CASSPPTSGGARELFF. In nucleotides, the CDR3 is TGTGCCAGCAGCCCCCCTACTAGCGGGGGGGCGCGGGAGCTGTTTTTT.

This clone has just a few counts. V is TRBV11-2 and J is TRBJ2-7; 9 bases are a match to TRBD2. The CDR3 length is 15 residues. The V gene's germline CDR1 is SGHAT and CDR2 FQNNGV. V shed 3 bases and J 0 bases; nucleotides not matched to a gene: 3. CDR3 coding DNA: TGTGCCAGCAGCTTCCTAGCGGGGAGCTCCTACGAGCAGTACTTC. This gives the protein CASSFLAGSSYEQYF. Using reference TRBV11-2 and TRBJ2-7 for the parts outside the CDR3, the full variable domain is EAGVAQSPRYKIIEKRQSVAFWCNPISGHATLYWYQQILGQGPKLLIQFQNNGVVDDSQLPKDRFSAERLKGVDSTLKIQPAKLEDSAVYLCASSFLAGSSYEQYFGPGTRLTVT.

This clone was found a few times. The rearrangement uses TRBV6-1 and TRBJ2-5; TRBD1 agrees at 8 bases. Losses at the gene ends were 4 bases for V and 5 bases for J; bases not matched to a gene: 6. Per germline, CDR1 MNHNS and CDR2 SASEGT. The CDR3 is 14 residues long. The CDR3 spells CASSVGQGYETQYF. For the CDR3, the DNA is TGTGCCAGCAGTGTAGGACAGGGCTACGAGACCCAGTACTTC.

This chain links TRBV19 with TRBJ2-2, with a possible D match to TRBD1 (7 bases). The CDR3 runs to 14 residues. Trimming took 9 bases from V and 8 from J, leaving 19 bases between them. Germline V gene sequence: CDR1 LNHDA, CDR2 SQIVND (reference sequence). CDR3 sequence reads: CARADREEWGELFF. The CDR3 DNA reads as TGTGCCAGAGCCGACAGGGAGGAGTGGGGGGAGCTGTTTTTT.

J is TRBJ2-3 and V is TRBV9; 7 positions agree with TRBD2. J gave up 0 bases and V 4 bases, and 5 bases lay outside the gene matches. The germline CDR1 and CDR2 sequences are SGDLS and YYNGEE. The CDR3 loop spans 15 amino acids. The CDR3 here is CASSMGLISTDTQYF. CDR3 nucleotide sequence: TGTGCCAGCAGCATGGGACTAATCAGCACAGATACGCAGTATTTT. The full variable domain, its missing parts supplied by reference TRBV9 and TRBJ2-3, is DSGVTQTPKHLITATGQRVTLRCSPRSGDLSVYWYQQSLDQGLQFLIQYYNGEERAKGNILERFSAQQFPDLHSELNLSSLELGDSALYFCASSMGLISTDTQYFGPGTRLTVL.

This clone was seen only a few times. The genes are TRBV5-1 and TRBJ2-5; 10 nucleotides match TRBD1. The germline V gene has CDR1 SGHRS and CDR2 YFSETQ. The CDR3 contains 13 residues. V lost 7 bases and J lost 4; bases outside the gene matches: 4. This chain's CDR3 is CASQRTGGETQYF. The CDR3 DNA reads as TGCGCCAGCCAAAGGACAGGGGGAGAGACCCAGTACTTC. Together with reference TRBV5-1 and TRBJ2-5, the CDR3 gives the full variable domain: KAGVTQTPRYLIKTRGQQVTLSCSPISGHRSVSWYQQTPGQGLQFLFEYFSETQRNKGNFPGRFSGRQFSNSRSEMNVSTLELGDSALYLCASQRTGGETQYFGPGTRLLVL.

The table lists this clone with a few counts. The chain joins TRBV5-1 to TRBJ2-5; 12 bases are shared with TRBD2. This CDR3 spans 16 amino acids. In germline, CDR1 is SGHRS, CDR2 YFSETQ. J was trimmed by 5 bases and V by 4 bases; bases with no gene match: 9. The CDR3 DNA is TGCGCCAGCAGCCGAGCCCTAGCGGGGGGGCTTGAGACCCAGTACTTC. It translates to CASSRALAGGLETQYF.

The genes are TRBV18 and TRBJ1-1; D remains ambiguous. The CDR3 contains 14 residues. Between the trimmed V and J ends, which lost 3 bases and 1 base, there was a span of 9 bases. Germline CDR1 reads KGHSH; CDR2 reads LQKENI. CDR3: CASSPTSGNTEAFF. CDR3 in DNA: TGTGCCAGCTCACCGACGAGCGGGAACACTGAAGCTTTCTTT.

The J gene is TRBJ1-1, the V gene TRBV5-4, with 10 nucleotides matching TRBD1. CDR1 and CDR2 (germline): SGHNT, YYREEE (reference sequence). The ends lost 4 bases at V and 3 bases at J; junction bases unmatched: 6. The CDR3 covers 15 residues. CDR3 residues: CASSGGTGEDTEAFF. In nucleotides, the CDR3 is TGTGCCAGCAGCGGAGGGACAGGGGAGGACACTGAAGCTTTCTTT.

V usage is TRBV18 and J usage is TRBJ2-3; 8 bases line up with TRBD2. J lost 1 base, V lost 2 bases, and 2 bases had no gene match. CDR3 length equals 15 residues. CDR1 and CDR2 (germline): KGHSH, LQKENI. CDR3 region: CASSPGGGRTDTQYF. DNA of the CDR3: TGTGCCAGCTCACCAGGCGGGGGGCGCACAGATACGCAGTATTTT.

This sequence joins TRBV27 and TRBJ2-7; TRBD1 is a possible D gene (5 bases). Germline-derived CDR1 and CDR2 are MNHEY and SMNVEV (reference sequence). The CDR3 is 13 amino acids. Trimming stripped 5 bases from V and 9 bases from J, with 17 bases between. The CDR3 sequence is CASSESVSTGQYF. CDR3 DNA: TGTGCCAGCAGTGAATCCGTATCCACAGGGCAGTACTTC.

The DNA for the CDR3 is TGTGCCACCAGCAAGGGAGGGTCGACGCAGCCCCAGCATTTT. This gives the protein CATSKGGSTQPQHF. This chain joins TRBV15 and TRBJ1-5; no firm D call. The length of the CDR3 is 14 residues. Trimming removed 4 bases at V and 7 bases at J, with 14 bases between. Germline V gene data show CDR1 as LNHNV and CDR2 as YYDKDF (reference sequence).

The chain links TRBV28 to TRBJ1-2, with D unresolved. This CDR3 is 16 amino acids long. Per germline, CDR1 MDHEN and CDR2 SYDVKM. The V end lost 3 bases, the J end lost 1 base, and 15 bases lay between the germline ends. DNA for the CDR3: TGTGCCAGCAGTTTGGGCCTACGAATCCTTAACTATGGCTACACCTTC. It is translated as CASSLGLRILNYGYTF.

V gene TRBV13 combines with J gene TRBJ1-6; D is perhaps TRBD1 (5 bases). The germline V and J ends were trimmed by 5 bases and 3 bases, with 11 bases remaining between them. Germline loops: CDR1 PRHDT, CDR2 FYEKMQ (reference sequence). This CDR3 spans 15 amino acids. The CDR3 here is CASSRGGGYNSPLHF. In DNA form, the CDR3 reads TGTGCCAGCAGCCGAGGCGGGGGCTATAATTCACCCCTCCACTTT.

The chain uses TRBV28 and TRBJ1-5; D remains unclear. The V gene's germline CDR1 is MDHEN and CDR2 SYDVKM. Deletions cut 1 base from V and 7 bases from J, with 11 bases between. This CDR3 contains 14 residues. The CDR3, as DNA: TGTGCCAGCAGTTTATTGGACGGGAACCAGCCCCAGCATTTT. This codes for CASSLLDGNQPQHF.

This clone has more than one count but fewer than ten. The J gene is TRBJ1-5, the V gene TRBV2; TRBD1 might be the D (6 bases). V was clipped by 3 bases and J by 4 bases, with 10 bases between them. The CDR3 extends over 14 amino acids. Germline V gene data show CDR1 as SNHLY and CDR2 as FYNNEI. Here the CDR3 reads CASSETGWNQPQHF. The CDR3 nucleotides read TGTGCCAGCAGTGAGACAGGCTGGAATCAGCCCCAGCATTTT.

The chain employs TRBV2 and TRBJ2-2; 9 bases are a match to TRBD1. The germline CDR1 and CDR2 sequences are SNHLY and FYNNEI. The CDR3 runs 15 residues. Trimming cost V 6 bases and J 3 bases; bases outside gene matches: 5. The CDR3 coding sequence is TGTGCCAGCAGCGAACAGGGGGCGGACACCGGGGAGCTGTTTTTT. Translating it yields CASSEQGADTGELFF.

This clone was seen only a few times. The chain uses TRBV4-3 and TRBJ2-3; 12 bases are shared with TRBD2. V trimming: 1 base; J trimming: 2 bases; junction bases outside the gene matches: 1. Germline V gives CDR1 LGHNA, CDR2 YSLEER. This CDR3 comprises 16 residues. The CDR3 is CASSQGTSGTTDTQYF. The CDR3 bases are TGCGCCAGCAGCCAAGGGACTAGCGGGACCACAGATACGCAGTATTTT.

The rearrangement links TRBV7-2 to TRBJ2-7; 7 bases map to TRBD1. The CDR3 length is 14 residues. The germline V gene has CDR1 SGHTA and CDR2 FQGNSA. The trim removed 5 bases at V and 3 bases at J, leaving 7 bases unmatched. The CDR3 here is CASSRTGAGYEQYF. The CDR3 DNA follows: TGTGCCAGCAGCCGAACAGGGGCTGGCTACGAGCAGTACTTC.

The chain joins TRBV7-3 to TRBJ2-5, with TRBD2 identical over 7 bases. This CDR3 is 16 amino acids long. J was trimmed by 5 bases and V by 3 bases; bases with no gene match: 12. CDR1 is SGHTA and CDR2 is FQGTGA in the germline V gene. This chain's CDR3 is CASSLFPAGLGETQYF. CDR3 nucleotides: TGTGCCAGCAGCTTGTTCCCAGCGGGGTTGGGGGAGACCCAGTACTTC.

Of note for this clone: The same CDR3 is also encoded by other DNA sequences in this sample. The CDR3 sequence: CASSRLQGYEQYF. In DNA, the CDR3 is TGTGCCAGCAGTCGATTACAGGGTTACGAGCAGTACTTC. The chain has TRBV5-8 and TRBJ2-7; the D gene is possibly TRBD1 (6 bases). Trimming pared 5 bases from V and 4 bases from J, leaving 13 bases between. The CDR3 has 13 residues. Germline CDR1 is SGHTS and CDR2 is YDEGEE.

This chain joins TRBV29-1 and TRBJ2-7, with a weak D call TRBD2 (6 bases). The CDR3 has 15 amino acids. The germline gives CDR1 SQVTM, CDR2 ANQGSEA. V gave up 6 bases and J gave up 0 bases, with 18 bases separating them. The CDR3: CSVARRGRSSYEQYF. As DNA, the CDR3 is TGCAGCGTCGCCCGGCGGGGTCGAAGCTCCTACGAGCAGTACTTC.

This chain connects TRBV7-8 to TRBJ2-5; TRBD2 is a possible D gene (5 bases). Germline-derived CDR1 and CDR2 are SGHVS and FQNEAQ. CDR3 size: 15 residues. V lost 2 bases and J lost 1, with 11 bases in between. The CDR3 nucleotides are TGTGCCAGCAGCTTAACCACTCGGGGCCAAGAGACCCAGTACTTC. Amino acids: CASSLTTRGQETQYF.

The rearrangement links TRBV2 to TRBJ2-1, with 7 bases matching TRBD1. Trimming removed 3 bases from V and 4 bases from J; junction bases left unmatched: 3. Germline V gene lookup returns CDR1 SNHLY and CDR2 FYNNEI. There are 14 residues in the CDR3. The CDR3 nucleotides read TGTGCCAGCAGTGATGAGGGGGCGTACAATGAGCAGTTCTTC. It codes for CASSDEGAYNEQFF.

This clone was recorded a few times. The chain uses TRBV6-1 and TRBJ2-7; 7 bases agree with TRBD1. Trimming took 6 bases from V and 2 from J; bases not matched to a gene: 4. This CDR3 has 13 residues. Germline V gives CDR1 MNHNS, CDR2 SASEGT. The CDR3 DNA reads TGTGCCAGCAGGCAGGGGGACACCTACGAGCAGTACTTC. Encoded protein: CASRQGDTYEQYF.

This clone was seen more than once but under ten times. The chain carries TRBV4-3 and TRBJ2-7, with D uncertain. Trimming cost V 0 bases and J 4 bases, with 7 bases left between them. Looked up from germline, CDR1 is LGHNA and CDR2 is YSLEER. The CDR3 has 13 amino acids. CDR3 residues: CASSQDLPYEQYF. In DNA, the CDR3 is TGCGCCAGCAGCCAAGATCTCCCTTACGAGCAGTACTTC.

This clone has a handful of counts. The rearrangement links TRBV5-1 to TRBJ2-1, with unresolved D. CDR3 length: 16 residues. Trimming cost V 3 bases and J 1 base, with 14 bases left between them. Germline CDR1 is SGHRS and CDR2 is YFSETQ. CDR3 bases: TGCGCCAGCAGCTGGGCCGGTTCCTATTCCTACAATGAGCAGTTCTTC. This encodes CASSWAGSYSYNEQFF.

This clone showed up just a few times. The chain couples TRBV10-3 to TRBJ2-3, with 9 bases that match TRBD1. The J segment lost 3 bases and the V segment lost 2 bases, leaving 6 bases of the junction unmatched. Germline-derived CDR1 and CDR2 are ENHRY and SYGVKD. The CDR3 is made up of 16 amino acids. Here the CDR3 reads CAISEGVGTGTDTQYF. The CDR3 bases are TGTGCCATCAGTGAGGGGGTTGGGACAGGGACAGATACGCAGTATTTT.

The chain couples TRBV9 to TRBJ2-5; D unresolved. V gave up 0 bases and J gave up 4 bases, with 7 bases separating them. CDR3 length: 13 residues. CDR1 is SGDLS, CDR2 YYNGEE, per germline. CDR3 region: CASSVAVRETQYF. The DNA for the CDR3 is TGTGCCAGCAGCGTAGCCGTCCGAGAGACCCAGTACTTC.